This T cell receptor (beta chain) was profiled in a study of OX40 agonist ivuxolimab in advanced cancers. Study overall: Every 2 weeks, ivuxolimab was infused into the patients intravenously at between 0.01 and 10 mg/kg.

The CDR3 loop spans 13 amino acids. The V end was cut by 0 bases, the J end by 2 bases, with 5 bases between. Germline assignment: CDR1 SGHNT and CDR2 YYREEE (reference sequence). General study points: CD8+ T cells showed, on average, more clonal expansion than CD4+ cells. Among patients with partial responses at 0.1-3.0 mg/kg, clonal expansion was among the lowest.

The method was immunoSEQ multiplex PCR; TCRdb's version includes in-frame clones alone and lacks a portion of them. The sample includes under 65,000 clones, just over 90% seen only once; the top ten take over 10%. Points on this clone: The antigen is unknown.

The source material was CD4+ or CD8+ T cells sorted from blood, sampled in a trial of the OX40 agonist ivuxolimab. The rearrangement links TRBV5-4 to TRBJ1-2; D is unresolved. This receptor was taken from an adult with an advanced solid tumor such as melanoma, head and neck, liver or kidney cancer. The CDR3 sequence: CASSLAPNYGYTF. In DNA, the CDR3 is TGTGCCAGCAGCTTGGCCCCCAACTATGGCTACACCTTC.